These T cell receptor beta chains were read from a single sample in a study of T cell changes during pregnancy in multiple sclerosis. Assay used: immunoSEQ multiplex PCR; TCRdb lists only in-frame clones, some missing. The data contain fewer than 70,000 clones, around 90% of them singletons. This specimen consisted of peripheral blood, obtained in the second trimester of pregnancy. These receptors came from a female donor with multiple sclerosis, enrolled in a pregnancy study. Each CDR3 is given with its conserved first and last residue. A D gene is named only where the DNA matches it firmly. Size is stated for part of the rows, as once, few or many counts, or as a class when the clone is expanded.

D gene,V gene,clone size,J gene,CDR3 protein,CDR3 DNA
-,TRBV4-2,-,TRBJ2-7,CASSPVKSAYEQYF,TGTGCCAGCAGCCCCGTAAAATCCGCGTACGAGCAGTACTTC
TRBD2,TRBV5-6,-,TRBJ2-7,CASSTGLAAYEQYF,TGTGCCAGCAGCACCGGACTAGCGGCCTACGAGCAGTACTTC
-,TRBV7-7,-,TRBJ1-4,CASSRGLGEKLFF,TGTGCCAGCAGCCGTGGACTGGGAGAAAAACTGTTTTTT
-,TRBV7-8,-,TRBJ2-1,CASSFDFSLYNEQFF,TGTGCCAGCAGCTTCGACTTTTCCTTATACAATGAGCAGTTCTTC
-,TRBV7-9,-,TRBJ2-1,CASSSWVGVSYNEQFF,TGTGCCAGCAGCTCTTGGGTCGGGGTCTCATACAATGAGCAGTTCTTC
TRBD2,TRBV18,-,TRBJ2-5,CASSDTSGGIQETQYF,TGTGCCAGCTCAGACACTAGCGGGGGAATTCAAGAGACCCAGTACTTC
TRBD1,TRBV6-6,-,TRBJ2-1,CASRNTGVSSYNEQFF,TGTGCCAGCAGAAATACAGGGGTCAGCTCCTACAATGAGCAGTTCTTC
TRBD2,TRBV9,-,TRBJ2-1,CASSGRSSGKSYNEQFF,TGTGCCAGCAGCGGGAGGAGCAGCGGGAAGTCCTACAATGAGCAGTTCTTC
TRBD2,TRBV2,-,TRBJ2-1,CASSVKREGVANEQFF,TGTGCCAGCAGTGTGAAGCGGGAGGGCGTTGCAAATGAGCAGTTCTTC
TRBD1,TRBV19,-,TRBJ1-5,CASSMDPGQGESPQHF,TGTGCCAGTAGTATGGATCCGGGACAGGGCGAATCGCCCCAGCATTTT
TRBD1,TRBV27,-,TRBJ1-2,CASSPGQGGGYTF,TGTGCCAGCAGTCCGGGACAGGGTGGTGGCTACACCTTC
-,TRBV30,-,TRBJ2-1,CAWSSGLSYNEQFF,TGTGCCTGGAGTTCGGGACTGAGCTACAATGAGCAGTTCTTC
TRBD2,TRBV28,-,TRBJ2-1,CASSPIGGTSGSSNEQFF,TGTGCCAGCAGCCCTATCGGGGGGACTAGCGGGAGTAGCAATGAGCAGTTCTTC
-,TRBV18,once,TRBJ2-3,CASSPTRSTDTQYF,TGTGCCAGCTCACCAACCAGAAGCACAGATACGCAGTATTTT
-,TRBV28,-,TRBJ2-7,CASSLGVRPYEQYF,TGTGCCAGCAGTTTGGGAGTCAGACCCTACGAGCAGTACTTC
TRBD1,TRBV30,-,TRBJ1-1,CAWSPGAGGTEAFF,TGTGCCTGGAGCCCGGGGGCAGGGGGCACTGAAGCTTTCTTT
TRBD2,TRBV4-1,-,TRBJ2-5,CASSQDSGGNQETQYF,TGCGCCAGCAGCCAAGATAGCGGGGGGAACCAAGAGACCCAGTACTTC
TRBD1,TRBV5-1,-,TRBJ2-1,CASSYVGQGIREQFF,TGCGCCAGCAGCTATGTGGGACAGGGGATTCGTGAGCAGTTCTTC
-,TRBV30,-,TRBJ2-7,CAWRGAYEQYF,TGTGCCTGGAGGGGAGCCTACGAGCAGTACTTC
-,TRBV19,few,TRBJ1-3,CASRADFSGNTIYF,TGTGCCAGTAGGGCAGATTTCTCTGGAAACACCATATATTTT
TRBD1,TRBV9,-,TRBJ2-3,CASSVGAGQGIADTQYF,TGTGCCAGCAGCGTAGGCGCGGGACAGGGTATCGCAGATACGCAGTATTTT
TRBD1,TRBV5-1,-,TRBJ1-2,CASSPGQPGNYGYTF,TGCGCCAGCAGCCCGGGACAGCCCGGTAACTATGGCTACACCTTC
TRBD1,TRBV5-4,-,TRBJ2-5,CASSLEGQGGETQYF,TGTGCCAGCAGCTTGGAGGGACAGGGAGGAGAGACCCAGTACTTC
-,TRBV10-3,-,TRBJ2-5,CAISGQLQETQYF,TGTGCCATCAGCGGACAGCTCCAAGAGACCCAGTACTTC